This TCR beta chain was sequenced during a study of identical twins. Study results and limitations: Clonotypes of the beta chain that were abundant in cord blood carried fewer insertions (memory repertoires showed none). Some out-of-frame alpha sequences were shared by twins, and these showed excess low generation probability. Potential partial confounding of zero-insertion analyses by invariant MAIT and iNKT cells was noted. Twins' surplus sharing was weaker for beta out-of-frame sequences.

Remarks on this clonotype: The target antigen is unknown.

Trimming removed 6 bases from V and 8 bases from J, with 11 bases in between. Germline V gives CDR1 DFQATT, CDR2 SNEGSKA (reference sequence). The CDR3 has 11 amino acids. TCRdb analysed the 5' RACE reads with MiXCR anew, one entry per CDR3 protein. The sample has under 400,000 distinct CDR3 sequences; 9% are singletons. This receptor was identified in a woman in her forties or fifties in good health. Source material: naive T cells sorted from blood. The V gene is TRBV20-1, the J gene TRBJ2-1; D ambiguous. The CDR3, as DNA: TGCAGTGCCAAACGAAAGTATGAGCAGTTCTTC. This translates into CSAKRKYEQFF.